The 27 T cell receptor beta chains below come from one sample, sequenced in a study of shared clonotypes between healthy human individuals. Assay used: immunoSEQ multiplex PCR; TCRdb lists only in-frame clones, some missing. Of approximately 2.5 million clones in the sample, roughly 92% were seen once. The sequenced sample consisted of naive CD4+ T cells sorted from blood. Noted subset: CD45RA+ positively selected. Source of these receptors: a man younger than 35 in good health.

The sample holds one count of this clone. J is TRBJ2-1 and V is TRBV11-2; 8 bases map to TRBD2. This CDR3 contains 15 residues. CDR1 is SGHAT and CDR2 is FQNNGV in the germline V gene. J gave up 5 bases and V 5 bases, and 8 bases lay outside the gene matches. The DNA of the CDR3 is TGTGCCAGCAGCCCCTCCGGGACTAGAAACAATGAGCAGTTCTTC. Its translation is CASSPSGTRNNEQFF.

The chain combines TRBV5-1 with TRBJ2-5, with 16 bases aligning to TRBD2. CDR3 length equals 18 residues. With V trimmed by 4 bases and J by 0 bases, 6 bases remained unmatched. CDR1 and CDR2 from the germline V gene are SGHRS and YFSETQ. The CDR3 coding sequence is TGCGCCAGCAGCGGCGGGACTAGCGGGGGGGCATACCAAGAGACCCAGTACTTC. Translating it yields CASSGGTSGGAYQETQYF.

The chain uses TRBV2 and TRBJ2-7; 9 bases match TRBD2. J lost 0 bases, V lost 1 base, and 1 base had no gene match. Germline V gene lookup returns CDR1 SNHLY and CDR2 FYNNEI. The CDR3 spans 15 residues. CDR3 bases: TGTGCCAGCAGTGAAGGACTAGCGGCCTCCTACGAGCAGTACTTC. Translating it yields CASSEGLAASYEQYF.

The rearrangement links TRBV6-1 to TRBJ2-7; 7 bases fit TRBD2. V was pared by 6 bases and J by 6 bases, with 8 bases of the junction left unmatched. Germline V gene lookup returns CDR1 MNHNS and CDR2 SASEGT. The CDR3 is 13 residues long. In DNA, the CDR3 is TGTGCCAGCAGACGAGCGGGAAGCGGCGAGCAGTACTTC. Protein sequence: CASRRAGSGEQYF.

DNA for the CDR3: TGTGCCAGCGGAACCCGGACCCTTGGACAGTACTTC. Translating gives CASGTRTLGQYF. The chain links TRBV2 to TRBJ2-4; the D is unclear. Trimming shortened V by 8 bases and J by 13 bases, and 18 bases separated the two germline ends. This CDR3 is 12 amino acids long. The V gene's germline CDR1 is SNHLY and CDR2 FYNNEI. Supplemented by reference TRBV2 and TRBJ2-4, the full variable domain reads EPEVTQTPSHQVTQMGQEVILRCVPISNHLYFYWYRQILGQKVEFLVSFYNNEISEKSEIFDDQFSVERPDGSNFTLKIRSTKLEDSAMYFCASGTRTLGQYFGAGTRLSVL.

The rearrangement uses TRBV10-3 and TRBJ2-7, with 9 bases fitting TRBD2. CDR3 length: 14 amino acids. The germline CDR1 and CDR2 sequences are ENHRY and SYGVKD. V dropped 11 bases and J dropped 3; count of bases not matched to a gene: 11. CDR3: CAARAGGPIYEQYF. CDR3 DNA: TGTGCCGCTAGGGCGGGAGGGCCAATCTACGAGCAGTACTTC.

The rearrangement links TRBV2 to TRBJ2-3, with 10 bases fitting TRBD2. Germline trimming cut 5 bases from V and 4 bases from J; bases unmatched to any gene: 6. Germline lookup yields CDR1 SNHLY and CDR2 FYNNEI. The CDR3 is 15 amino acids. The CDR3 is CASSPSGSGADTQYF. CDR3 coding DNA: TGTGCCAGCAGTCCTAGCGGGAGTGGGGCAGATACGCAGTATTTT.

In nucleotides, the CDR3 is TGTGCCAGCTCACCCTCGTCAGACAGCTTGAACACTGAAGCTTTCTTT. Its protein product is CASSPSSDSLNTEAFF. The chain has TRBV18 and TRBJ1-1; weak D call: TRBD1 (5 bases). Germline lookup yields CDR1 KGHSH and CDR2 LQKENI. The CDR3 sequence is 16 residues long. Trimming removed 3 bases from V and 0 bases from J, with 14 bases in between.

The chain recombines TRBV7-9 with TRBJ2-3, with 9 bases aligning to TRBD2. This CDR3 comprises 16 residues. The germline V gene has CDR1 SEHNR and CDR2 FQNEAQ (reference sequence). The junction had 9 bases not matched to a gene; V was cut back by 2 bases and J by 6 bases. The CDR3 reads CASSLRFGGGADTQYF. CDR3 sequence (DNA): TGTGCCAGCAGCTTAAGATTCGGCGGGGGGGCCGATACGCAGTATTTT.

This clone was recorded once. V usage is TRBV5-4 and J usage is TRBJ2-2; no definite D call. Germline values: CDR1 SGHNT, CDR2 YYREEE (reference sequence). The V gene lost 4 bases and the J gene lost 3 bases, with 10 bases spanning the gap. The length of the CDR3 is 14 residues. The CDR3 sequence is CASSRDRDTGELFF. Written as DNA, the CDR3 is TGTGCCAGCAGCCGAGACCGGGACACCGGGGAGCTGTTTTTT.

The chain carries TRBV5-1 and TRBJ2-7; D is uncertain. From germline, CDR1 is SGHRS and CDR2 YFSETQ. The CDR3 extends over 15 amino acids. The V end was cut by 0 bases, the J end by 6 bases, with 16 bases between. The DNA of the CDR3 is TGCGCCAGCAGCTTGGCCGGCGATTCCCCCTCCGAGCAGTACTTC. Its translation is CASSLAGDSPSEQYF. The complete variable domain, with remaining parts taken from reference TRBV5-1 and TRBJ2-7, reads KAGVTQTPRYLIKTRGQQVTLSCSPISGHRSVSWYQQTPGQGLQFLFEYFSETQRNKGNFPGRFSGRQFSNSRSEMNVSTLELGDSALYLCASSLAGDSPSEQYFGPGTRLTVT.

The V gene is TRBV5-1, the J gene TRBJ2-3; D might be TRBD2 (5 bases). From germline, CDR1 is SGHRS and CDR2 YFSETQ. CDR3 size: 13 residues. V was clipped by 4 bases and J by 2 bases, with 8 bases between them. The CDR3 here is CASSEGYTDTQYF. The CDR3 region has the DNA TGCGCCAGCAGCGAGGGATACACAGATACGCAGTATTTT.

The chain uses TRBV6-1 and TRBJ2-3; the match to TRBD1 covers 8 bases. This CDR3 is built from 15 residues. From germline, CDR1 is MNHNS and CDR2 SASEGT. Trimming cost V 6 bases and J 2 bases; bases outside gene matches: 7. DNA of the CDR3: TGTGCCAGCAGGGACAGGGCGCTAACCACAGATACGCAGTATTTT. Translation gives CASRDRALTTDTQYF.

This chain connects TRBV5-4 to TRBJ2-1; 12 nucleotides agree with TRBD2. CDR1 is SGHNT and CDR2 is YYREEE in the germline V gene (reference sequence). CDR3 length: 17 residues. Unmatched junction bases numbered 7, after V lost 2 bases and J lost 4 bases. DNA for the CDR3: TGTGCCAGCAGCTTCGCCCGGACTAGCGGGATATACAATGAGCAGTTCTTC. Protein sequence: CASSFARTSGIYNEQFF.

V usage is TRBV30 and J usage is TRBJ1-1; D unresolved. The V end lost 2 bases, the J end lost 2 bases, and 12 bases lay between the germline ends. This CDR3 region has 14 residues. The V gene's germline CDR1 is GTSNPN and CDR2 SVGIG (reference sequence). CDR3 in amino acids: CAWSRMGGNTEAFF. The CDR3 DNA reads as TGTGCCTGGAGTCGGATGGGTGGAAACACTGAAGCTTTCTTT.

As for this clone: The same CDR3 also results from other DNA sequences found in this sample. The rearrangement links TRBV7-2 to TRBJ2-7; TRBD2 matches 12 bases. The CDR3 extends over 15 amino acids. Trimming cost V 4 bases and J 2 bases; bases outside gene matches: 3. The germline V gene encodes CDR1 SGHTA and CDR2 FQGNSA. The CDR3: CASSSGLAGTYEQYF. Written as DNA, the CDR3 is TGTGCCAGCAGCTCGGGACTAGCGGGCACCTACGAGCAGTACTTC.

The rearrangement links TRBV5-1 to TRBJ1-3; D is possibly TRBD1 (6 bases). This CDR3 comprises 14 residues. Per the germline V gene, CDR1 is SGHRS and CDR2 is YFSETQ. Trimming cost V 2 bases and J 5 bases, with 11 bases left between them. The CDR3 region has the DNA TGCGCCAGCAGCTTTTCCGGGACAAGAAACACCATATATTTT. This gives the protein CASSFSGTRNTIYF.

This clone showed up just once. CDR3 sequence (DNA): TGTGCCAGCAGTTTAAGCCGCTTAGAGACCCAGTACTTC. Translated: CASSLSRLETQYF. The chain joins TRBV28 to TRBJ2-5; D is ambiguous. Germline-derived CDR1 and CDR2 are MDHEN and SYDVKM. Trimming removed 2 bases at V and 4 bases at J, with 8 bases between. The length of the CDR3 is 13 residues. Together with reference TRBV28 and TRBJ2-5, the CDR3 gives the full variable domain: DVKVTQSSRYLVKRTGEKVFLECVQDMDHENMFWYRQDPGLGLRLIYFSYDVKMKEKGDIPEGYSVSREKKERFSLILESASTNQTSMYLCASSLSRLETQYFGPGTRLLVL.

In DNA, the CDR3 is TGCGCCAGCGCGGAGCGACCGAACACCGGGGAGCTGTTTTTT. Its translation is CASAERPNTGELFF. The rearrangement links TRBV5-1 to TRBJ2-2; D remains ambiguous. Germline lookup yields CDR1 SGHRS and CDR2 YFSETQ. The CDR3 is 14 residues long. V was clipped by 7 bases and J by 0 bases, with 10 bases between them. Complete variable domain (other parts from reference TRBV5-1 and TRBJ2-2): KAGVTQTPRYLIKTRGQQVTLSCSPISGHRSVSWYQQTPGQGLQFLFEYFSETQRNKGNFPGRFSGRQFSNSRSEMNVSTLELGDSALYLCASAERPNTGELFFGEGSRLTVL.

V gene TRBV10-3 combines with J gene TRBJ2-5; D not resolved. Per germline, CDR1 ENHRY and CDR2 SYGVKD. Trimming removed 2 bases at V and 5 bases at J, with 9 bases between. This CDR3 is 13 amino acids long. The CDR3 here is CAISERHLETQYF. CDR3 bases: TGTGCCATCAGTGAGCGGCACTTGGAGACCCAGTACTTC.

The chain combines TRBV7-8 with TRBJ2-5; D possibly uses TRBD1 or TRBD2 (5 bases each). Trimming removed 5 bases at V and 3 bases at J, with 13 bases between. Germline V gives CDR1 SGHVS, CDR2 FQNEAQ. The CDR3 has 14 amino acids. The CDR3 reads CASSHRLGEETQYF. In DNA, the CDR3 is TGTGCCAGCAGCCACCGGCTGGGGGAAGAGACCCAGTACTTC.

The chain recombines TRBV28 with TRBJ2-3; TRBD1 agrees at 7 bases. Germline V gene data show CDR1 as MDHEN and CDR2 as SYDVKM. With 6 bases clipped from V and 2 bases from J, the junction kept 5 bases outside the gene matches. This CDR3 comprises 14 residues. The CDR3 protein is CASSLGQATDTQYF. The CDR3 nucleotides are TGTGCCAGCAGCCTCGGACAGGCCACAGATACGCAGTATTTT. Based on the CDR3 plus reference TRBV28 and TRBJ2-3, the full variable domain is DVKVTQSSRYLVKRTGEKVFLECVQDMDHENMFWYRQDPGLGLRLIYFSYDVKMKEKGDIPEGYSVSREKKERFSLILESASTNQTSMYLCASSLGQATDTQYFGPGTRLTVL.

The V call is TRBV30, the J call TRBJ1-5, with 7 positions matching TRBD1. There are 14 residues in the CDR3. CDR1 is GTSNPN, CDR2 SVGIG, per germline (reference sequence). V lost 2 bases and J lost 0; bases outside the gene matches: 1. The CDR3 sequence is CAWSRTGSNQPQHF. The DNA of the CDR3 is TGTGCCTGGAGTAGGACAGGTAGCAATCAGCCCCAGCATTTT.

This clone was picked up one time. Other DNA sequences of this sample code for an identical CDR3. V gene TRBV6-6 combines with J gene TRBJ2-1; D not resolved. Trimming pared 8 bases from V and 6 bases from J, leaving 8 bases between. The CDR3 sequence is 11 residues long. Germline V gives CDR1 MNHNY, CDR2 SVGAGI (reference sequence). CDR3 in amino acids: CASSPVNEQFF. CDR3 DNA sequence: TGTGCCAGCTCCCCCGTCAATGAGCAGTTCTTC.

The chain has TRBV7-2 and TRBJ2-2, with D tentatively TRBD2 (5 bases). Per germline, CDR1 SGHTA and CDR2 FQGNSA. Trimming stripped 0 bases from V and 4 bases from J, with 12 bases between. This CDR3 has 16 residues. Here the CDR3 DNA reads TGTGCCAGCAGCTTAGCGCCAGCGGTCGTCACCGGGGAGCTGTTTTTT. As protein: CASSLAPAVVTGELFF.

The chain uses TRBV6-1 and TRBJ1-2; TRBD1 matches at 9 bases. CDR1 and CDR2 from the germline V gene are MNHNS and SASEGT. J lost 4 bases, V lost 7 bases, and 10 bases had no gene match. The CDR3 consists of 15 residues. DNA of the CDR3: TGTGCCAGCAATAGTGGGACAGGGCTGATCTATGGCTACACCTTC. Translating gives CASNSGTGLIYGYTF.

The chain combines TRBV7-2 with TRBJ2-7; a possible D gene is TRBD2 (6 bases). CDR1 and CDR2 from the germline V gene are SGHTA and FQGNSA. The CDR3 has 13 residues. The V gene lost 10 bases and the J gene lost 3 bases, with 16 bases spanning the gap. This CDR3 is CATNRDSNYEQYF. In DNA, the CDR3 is TGTGCCACCAACCGGGACTCAAACTACGAGCAGTACTTC.